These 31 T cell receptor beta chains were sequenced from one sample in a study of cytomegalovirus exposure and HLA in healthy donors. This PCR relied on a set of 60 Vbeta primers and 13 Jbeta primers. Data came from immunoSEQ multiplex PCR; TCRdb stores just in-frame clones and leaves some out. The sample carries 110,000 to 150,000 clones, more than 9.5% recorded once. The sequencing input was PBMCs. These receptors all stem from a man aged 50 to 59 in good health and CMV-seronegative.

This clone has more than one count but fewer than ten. CDR3 protein: CASSGTGPDTEAFF. The CDR3 DNA reads as TGTGCCAGCAGCGGGACAGGGCCCGACACTGAAGCTTTCTTT. The rearrangement joins TRBV5-6 to TRBJ1-1; 9 nucleotides match TRBD1. This CDR3 is built from 14 residues. The V segment lost 4 bases and the J segment 3 bases; nucleotides outside the gene matches: 4. Germline values: CDR1 SGHDT, CDR2 YYEEEE.

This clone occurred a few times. CDR3 in DNA: TGTGCCAGCAGCGCCTCTAGCGGGAATTACAAAAACATTCAGTACTTC. Translation: CASSASSGNYKNIQYF. The chain carries TRBV5-4 and TRBJ2-4; 9 nucleotides agree with TRBD2. The CDR3 sequence is 16 residues long. V lost 4 bases to trimming and J lost 3 bases; unmatched junction nucleotides: 8. Germline-derived CDR1 and CDR2 are SGHNT and YYREEE (reference sequence).

The CDR3 sequence: CSVEGDYSIQYF. CDR3 bases: TGCAGCGTTGAGGGTGACTATAGCATTCAGTACTTC. The rearrangement links TRBV29-1 to TRBJ2-4; tentative D call: TRBD2 (5 bases). Trimming took off 3 bases at V and 9 bases at J, with 12 bases between the two ends. The CDR3 contains 12 residues. Germline CDR1 is SQVTM and CDR2 is ANQGSEA.

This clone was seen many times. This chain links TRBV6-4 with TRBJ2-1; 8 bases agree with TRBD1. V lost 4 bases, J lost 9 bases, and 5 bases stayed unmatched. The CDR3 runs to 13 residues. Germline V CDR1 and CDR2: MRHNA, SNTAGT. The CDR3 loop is CASSATDRAEQFF. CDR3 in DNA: TGTGCCAGCAGTGCCACGGACAGGGCTGAGCAGTTCTTC.

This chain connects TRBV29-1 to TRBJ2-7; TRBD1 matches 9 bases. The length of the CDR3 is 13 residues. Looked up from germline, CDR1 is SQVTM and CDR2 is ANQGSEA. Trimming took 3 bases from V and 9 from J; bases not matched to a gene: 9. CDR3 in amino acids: CSVDGQGPAGQYF. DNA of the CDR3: TGCAGCGTTGACGGACAGGGGCCGGCGGGGCAGTACTTC.

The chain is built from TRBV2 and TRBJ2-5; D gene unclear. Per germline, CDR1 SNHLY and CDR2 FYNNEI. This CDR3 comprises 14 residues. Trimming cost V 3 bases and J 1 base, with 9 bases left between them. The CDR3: CASSDRLSQETQYF. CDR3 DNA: TGTGCCAGCAGTGACAGACTCAGCCAAGAGACCCAGTACTTC.

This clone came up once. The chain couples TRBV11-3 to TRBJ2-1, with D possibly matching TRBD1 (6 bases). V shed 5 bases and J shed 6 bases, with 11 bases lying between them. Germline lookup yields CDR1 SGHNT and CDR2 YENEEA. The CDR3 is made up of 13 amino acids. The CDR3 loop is CASSPLRGNEQFF. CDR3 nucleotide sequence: TGTGCCAGCAGCCCCCTCAGGGGCAATGAGCAGTTCTTC.

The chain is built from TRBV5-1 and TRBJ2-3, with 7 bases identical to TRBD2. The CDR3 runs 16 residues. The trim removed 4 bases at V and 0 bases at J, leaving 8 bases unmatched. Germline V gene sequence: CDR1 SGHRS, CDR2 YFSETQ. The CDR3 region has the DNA TGCGCCAGCAGCAGCGGGACTGGACGTAGCACAGATACGCAGTATTTT. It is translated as CASSSGTGRSTDTQYF.

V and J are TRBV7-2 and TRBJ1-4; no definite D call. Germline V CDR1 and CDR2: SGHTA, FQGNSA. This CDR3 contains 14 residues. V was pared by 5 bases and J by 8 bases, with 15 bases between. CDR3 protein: CASSLRSGGEKLFF. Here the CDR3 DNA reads TGTGCCAGCAGCCTACGAAGCGGAGGCGAAAAACTGTTTTTT.

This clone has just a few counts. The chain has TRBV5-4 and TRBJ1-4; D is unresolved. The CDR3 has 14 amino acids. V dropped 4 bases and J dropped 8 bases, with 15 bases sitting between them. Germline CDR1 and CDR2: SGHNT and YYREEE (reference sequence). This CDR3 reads CASSRALTGEKLFF. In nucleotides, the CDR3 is TGTGCCAGCAGCCGGGCCCTTACGGGAGAAAAACTGTTTTTT.

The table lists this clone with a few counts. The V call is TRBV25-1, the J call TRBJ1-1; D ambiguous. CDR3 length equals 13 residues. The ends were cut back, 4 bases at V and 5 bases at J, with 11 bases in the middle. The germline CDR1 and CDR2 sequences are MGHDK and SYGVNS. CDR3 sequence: CASSGGGWTEAFF. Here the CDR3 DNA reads TGTGCCAGCAGTGGGGGAGGGTGGACTGAAGCTTTCTTT.

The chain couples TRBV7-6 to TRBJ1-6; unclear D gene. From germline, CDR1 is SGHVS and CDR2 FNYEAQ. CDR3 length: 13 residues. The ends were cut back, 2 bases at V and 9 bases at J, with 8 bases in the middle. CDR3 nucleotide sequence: TGTGCCAGCAGCTTACAAGAGTCTTCACCCCTCCACTTT. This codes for CASSLQESSPLHF. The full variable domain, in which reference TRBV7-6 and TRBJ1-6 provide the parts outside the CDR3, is GAGVSQSPRYKVTKRGQDVALRCDPISGHVSLYWYRQALGQGPEFLTYFNYEAQQDKSGLPNDRFSAERPEGSISTLTIQRTEQRDSAMYRCASSLQESSPLHFGNGTRLTVT.

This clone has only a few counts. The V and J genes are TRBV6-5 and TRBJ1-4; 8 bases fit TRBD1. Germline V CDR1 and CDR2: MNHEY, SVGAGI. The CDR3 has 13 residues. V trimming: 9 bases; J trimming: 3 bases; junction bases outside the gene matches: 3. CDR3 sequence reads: CASRQGSNEKLFF. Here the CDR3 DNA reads TGTGCCAGTCGACAGGGGTCTAATGAAAAACTGTTTTTT.

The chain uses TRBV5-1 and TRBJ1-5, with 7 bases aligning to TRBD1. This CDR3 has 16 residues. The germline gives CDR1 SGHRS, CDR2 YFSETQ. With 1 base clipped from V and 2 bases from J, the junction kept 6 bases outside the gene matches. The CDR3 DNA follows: TGCGCCAGCAGCTTGACAGGGGCGACGGGCAATCAGCCCCAGCATTTT. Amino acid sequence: CASSLTGATGNQPQHF.

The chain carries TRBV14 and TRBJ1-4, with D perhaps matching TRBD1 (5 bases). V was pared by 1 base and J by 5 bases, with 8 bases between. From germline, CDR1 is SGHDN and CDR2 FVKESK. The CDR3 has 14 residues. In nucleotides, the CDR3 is TGTGCCAGCAGCCAAGCGTCAGGGAATGAAAAACTGTTTTTT. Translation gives CASSQASGNEKLFF.

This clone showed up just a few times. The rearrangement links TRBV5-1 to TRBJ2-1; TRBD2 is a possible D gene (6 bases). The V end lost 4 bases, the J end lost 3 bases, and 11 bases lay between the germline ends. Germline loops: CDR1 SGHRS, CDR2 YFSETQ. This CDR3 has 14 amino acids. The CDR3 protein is CASSKTGSYNEQFF. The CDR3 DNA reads TGCGCCAGCAGCAAGACCGGGAGCTACAATGAGCAGTTCTTC.

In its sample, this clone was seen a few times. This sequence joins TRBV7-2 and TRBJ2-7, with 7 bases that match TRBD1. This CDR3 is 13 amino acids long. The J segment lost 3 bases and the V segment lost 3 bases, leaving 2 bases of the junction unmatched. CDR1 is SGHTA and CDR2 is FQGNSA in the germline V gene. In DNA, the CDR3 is TGTGCCAGCAGCTTCGGGACAGACTACGAGCAGTACTTC. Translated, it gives CASSFGTDYEQYF.

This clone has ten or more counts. CDR3: CASSSPGQEANEQFF. The CDR3 coding sequence is TGTGCCAGCAGCTCCCCGGGACAGGAGGCCAATGAGCAGTTCTTC. The gene calls are TRBV5-4 and TRBJ2-1, with 8 nucleotides matching TRBD1. V shed 3 bases and J 6 bases; nucleotides not matched to a gene: 8. The CDR3 totals 15 residues. Germline-derived CDR1 and CDR2 are SGHNT and YYREEE (reference sequence). Full variable domain (outside the CDR3, taken from reference TRBV5-4 and TRBJ2-1): ETGVTQSPTHLIKTRGQQVTLRCSSQSGHNTVSWYQQALGQGPQFIFQYYREEENGRGNFPPRFSGLQFPNYSSELNVNALELDDSALYLCASSSPGQEANEQFFGPGTRLTVL.

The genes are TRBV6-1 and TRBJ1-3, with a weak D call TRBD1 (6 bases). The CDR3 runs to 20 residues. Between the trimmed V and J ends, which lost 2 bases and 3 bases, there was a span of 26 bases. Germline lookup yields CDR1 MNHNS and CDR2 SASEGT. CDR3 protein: CASSETRGGGVGRVGNTIYF. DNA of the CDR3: TGTGCCAGCAGTGAAACGCGAGGGGGGGGTGTAGGGAGGGTTGGAAACACCATATATTTT.

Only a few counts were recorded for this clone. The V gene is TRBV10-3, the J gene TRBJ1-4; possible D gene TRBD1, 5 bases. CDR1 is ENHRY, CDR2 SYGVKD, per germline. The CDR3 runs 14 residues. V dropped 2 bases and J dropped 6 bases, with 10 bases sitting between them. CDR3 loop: CAISEGKGDEKLFF. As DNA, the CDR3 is TGTGCCATCAGTGAGGGGAAAGGGGATGAAAAACTGTTTTTT.

As DNA, the CDR3 is TGTGCCAGCAGCTCGCGGACTAGCGGGACCTACAATGAGCAGTTCTTC. It translates to CASSSRTSGTYNEQFF. The V gene is TRBV11-2, the J gene TRBJ2-1, with 12 bases fitting TRBD2. The CDR3 sequence is 16 residues long. V was clipped by 4 bases and J by 2 bases; unmatched bases: 3. CDR1 is SGHAT and CDR2 is FQNNGV in the germline V gene.

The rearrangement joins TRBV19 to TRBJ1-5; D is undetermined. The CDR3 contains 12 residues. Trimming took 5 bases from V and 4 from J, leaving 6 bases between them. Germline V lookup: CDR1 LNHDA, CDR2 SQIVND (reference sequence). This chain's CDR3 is CASSLFNQPQHF. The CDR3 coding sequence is TGTGCCAGTAGTTTATTTAATCAGCCCCAGCATTTT. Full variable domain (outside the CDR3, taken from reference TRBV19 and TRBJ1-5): DGGITQSPKYLFRKEGQNVTLSCEQNLNHDAMYWYRQDPGQGLRLIYYSQIVNDFQKGDIAEGYSVSREKKESFPLTVTSAQKNPTAFYLCASSLFNQPQHFGDGTRLSIL.

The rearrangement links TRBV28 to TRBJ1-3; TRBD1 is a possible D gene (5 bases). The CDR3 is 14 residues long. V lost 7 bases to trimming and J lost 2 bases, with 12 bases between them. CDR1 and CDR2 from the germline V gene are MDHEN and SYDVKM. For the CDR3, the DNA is TGTGCCAGCACCCGGGGGGGAACTGGAAACACCATATATTTT. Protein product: CASTRGGTGNTIYF. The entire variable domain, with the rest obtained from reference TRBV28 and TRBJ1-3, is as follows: DVKVTQSSRYLVKRTGEKVFLECVQDMDHENMFWYRQDPGLGLRLIYFSYDVKMKEKGDIPEGYSVSREKKERFSLILESASTNQTSMYLCASTRGGTGNTIYFGEGSWLTVV.

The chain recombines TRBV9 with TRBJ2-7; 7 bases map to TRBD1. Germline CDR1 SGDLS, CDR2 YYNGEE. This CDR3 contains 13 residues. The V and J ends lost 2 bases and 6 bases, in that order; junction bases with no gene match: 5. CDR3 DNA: TGTGCCAGCAGCGTCGACAGGGAACCCGAGCAGTACTTC. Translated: CASSVDREPEQYF.

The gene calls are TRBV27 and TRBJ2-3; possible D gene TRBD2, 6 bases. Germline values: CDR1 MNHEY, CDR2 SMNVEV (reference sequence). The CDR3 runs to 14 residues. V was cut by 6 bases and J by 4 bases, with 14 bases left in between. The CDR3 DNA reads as TGTGCCAGCAGCCGTAGCGGTGGGTCAGATACGCAGTATTTT. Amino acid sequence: CASSRSGGSDTQYF.

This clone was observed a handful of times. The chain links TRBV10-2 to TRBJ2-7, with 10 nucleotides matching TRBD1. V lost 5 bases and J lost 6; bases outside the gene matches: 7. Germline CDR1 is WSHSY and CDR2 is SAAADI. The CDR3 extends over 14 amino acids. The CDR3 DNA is TGCGCCAGCAGTCCGGGACAGGGGTTAGGCGAGCAGTACTTC. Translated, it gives CASSPGQGLGEQYF.

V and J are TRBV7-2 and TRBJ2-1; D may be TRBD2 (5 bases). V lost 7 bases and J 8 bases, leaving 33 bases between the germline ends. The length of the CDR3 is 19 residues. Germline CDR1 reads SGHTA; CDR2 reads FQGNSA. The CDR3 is CASNTIEVRLRPISDEQFF. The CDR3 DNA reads TGTGCCAGCAACACCATAGAGGTCCGGCTGAGGCCCATTAGCGATGAGCAGTTCTTC.

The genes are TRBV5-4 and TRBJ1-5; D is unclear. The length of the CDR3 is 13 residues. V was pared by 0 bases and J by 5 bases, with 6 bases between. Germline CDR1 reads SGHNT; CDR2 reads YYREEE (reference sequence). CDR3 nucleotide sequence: TGTGCCAGCAGCTTGGACGGAGATCAGCCCCAGCATTTT. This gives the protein CASSLDGDQPQHF. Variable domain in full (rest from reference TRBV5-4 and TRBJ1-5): ETGVTQSPTHLIKTRGQQVTLRCSSQSGHNTVSWYQQALGQGPQFIFQYYREEENGRGNFPPRFSGLQFPNYSSELNVNALELDDSALYLCASSLDGDQPQHFGDGTRLSIL.

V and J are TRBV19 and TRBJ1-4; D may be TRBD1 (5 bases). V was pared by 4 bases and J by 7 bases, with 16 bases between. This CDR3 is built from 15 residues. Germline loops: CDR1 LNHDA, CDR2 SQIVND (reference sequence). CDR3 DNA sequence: TGTGCCAGTAGTACACTCCAGAGCACAGGTGAAAAACTGTTTTTT. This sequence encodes CASSTLQSTGEKLFF.

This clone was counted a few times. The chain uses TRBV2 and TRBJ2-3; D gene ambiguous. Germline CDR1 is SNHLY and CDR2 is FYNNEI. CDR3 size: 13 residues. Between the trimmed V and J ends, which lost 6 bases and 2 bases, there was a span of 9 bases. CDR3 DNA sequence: TGTGCCAGCAGGGGCCCCACCACAGATACGCAGTATTTT. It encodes CASRGPTTDTQYF.

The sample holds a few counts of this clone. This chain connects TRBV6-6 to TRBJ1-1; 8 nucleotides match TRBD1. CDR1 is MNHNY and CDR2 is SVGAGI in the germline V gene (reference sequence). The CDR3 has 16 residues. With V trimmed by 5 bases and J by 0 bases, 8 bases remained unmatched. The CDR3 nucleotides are TGTGCCAGCAGTCCCCAACGACAGGGGATGAACACTGAAGCTTTCTTT. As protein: CASSPQRQGMNTEAFF.